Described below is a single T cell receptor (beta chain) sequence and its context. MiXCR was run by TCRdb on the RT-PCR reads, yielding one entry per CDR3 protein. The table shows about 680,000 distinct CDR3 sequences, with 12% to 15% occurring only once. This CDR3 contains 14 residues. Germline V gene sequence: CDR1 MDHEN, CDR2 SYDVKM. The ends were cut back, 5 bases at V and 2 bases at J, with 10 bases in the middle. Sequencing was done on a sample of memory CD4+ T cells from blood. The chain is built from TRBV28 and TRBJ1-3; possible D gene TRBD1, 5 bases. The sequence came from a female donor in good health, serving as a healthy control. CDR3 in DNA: TGTGCCAGCAGTCCCCAGGACACTGGAAACACCATATATTTT. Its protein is CASSPQDTGNTIYF.